This TCR beta chain was recovered during a study of human T cells and chemical hapten exposure. The study, taken as a whole, reports: Unchanged with DPC sensitization were TCRs above 1 in 1000 frequency.

V lost 6 bases to trimming and J lost 5 bases, with 11 bases between them. CDR3 size: 12 residues. Per the germline V gene, CDR1 is SQVTM and CDR2 is ANQGSEA. Documented time point: pre-sensitization, week 0. Noted treatment: therapeutic diphenylcyclopropenone sensitization with weekly scalp DPC. This clonotype was seen many times. Its cognate antigen is unknown. It was the library that attached unique molecular identifiers to individual cDNA molecules. TCRdb reprocessed the RACE reads via MiXCR and lists one record per CDR3 protein. Of 89,000 or so distinct CDR3 sequences in the sample, about 9% were seen once.

This sequence was found in a man aged 40-55 years with alopecia areata. Some clones in this sample may be carry-over from other donors' samples. Sequenced here: whole blood, sampled in connection with sensitization to the hapten diphenylcyclopropenone (DPC). The V call is TRBV29-1, the J call TRBJ2-1; D may be TRBD2 (6 bases). CDR3 DNA: TGCAGCGTGGGACTGGGGGACAATGAGCAGTTCTTC. It specifies CSVGLGDNEQFF.